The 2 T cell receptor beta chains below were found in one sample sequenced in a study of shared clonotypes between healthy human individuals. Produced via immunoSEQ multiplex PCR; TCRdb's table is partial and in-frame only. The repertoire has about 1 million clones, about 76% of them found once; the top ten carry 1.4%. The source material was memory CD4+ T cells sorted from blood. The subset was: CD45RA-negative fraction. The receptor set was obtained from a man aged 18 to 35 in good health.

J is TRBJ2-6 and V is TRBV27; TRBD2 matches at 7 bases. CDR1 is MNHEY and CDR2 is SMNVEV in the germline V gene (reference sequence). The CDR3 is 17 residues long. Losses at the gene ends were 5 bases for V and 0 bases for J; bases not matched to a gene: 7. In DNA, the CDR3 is TGTGCCAGCAGTAAGGGAGGGGTCCTCTCTGGGGCCAACGTCCTGACTTTC. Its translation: CASSKGGVLSGANVLTF.

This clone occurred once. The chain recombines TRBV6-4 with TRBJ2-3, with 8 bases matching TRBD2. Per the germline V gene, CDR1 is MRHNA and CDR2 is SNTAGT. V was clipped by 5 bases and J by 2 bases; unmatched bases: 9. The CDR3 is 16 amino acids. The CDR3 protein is CASSRMSGSPTDTQYF. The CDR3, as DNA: TGTGCCAGCAGTCGCATGAGCGGGAGTCCCACAGATACGCAGTATTTT.